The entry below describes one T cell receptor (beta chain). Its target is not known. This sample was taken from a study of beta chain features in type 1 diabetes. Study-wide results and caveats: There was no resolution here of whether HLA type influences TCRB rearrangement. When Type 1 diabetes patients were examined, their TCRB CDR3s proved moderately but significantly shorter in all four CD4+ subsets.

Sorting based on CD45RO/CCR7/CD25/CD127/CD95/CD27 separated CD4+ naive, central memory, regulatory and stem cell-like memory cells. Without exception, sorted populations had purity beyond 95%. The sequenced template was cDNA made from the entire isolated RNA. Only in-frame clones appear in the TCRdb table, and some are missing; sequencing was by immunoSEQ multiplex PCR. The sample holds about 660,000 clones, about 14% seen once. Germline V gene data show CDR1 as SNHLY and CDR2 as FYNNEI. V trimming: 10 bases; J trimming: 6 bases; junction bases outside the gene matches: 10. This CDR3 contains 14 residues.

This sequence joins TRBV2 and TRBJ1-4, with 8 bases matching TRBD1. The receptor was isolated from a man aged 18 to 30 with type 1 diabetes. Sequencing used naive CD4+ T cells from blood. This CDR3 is CATKRQGRDEKLFF. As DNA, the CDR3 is TGTGCCACCAAGCGACAGGGGCGGGATGAAAAACTGTTTTTT.